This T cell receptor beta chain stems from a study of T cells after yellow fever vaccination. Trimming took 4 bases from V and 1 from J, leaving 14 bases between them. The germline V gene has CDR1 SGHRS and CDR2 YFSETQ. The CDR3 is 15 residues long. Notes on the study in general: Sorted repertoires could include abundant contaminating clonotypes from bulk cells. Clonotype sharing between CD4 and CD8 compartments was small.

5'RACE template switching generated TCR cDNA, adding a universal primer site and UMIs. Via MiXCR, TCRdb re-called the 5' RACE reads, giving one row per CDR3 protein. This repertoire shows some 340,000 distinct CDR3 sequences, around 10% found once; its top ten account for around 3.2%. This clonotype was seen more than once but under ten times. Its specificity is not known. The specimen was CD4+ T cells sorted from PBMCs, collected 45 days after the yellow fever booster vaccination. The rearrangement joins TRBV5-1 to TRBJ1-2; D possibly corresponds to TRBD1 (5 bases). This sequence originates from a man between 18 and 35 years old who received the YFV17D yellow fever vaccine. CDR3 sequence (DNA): TGCGCCAGCAGCCCACCGACGGGGGATAACTATGGCTACACCTTC. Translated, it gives CASSPPTGDNYGYTF.